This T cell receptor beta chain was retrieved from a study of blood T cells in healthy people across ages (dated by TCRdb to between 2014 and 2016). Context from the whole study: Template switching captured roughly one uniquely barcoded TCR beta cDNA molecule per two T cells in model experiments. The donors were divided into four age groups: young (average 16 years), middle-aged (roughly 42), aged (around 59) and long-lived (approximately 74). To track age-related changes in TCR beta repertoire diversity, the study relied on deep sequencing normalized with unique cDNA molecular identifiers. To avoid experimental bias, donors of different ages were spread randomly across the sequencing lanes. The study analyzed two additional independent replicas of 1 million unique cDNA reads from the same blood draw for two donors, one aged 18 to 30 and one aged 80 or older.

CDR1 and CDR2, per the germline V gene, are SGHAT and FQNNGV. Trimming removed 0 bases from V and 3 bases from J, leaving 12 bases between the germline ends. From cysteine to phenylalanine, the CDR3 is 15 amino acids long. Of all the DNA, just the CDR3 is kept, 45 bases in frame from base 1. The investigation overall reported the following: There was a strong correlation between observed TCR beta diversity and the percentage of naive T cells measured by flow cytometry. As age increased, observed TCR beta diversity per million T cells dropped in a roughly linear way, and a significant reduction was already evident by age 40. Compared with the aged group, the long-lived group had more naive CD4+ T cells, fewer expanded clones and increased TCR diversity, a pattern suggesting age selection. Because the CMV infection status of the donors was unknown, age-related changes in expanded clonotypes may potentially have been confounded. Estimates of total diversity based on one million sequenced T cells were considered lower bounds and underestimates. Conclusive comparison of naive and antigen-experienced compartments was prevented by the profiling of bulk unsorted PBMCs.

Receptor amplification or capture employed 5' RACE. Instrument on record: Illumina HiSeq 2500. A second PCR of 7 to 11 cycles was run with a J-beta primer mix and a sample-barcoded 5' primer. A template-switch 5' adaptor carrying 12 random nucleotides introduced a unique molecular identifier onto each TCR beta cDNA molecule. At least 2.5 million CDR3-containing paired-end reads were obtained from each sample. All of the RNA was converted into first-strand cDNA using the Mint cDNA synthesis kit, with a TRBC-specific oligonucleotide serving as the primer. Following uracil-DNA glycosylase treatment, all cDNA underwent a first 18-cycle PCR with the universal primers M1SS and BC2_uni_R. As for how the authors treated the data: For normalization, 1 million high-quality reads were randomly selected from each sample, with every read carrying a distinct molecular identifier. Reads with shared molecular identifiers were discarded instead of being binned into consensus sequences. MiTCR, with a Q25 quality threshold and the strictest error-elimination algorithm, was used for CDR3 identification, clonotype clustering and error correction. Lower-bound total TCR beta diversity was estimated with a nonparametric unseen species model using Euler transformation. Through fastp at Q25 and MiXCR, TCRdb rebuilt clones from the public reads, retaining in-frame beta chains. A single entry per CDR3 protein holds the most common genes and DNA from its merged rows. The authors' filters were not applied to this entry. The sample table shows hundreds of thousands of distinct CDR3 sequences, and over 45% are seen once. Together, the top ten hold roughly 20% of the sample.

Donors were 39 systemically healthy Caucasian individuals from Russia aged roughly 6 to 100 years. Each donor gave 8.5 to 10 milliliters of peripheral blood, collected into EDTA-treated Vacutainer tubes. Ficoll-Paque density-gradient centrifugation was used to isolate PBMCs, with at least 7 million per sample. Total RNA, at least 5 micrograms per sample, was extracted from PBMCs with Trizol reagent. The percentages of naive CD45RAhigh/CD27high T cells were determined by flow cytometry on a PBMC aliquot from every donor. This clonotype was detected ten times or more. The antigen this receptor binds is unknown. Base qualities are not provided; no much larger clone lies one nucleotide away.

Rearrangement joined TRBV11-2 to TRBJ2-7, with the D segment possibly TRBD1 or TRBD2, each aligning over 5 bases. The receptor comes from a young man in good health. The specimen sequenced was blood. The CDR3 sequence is CASSLEGPSGYEQYF. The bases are TGTGCCAGCAGCTTAGAGGGACCTTCGGGCTACGAGCAGTACTTC.